This T cell receptor beta chain was sequenced during a study of cytomegalovirus exposure and HLA in healthy donors (dated by TCRdb to the late 2010s). In terms of the full investigation: An earlier analysis of approximately 640 of the donors reported about 250 Gb of sequence data and some 120 million unique TCR beta sequences from roughly 180 million T cells. Roughly 300 gigabases of sequencing data and approximately 84 million unique TCR sequences were included in an early release covering roughly 700 HLA-typed donors. Of the 350 to 450 genotyped donors, approximately 83% fell in the genetic ancestry cluster associated with self-reported Caucasian donors. The aim of the study was to test whether cataloging public T cell receptors could identify signatures of past pathogen exposure. The study used immunosequencing to profile the T cell repertoires of approximately 630 subjects and linked those repertoires to cytomegalovirus serostatus. In addition to the first cohort of around 670 subjects, a separate validation cohort of 120 different subjects was used. To predict cytomegalovirus infection status, the study brought together high-throughput TCR immunosequencing, statistical association of individual TCRs with disease status, and machine learning. A later analysis re-examined previously published TCR beta repertoires from more than 550 donors and added high-resolution HLA genotyping to investigate patterns of TCR occurrence. Rather than drawing on any new phenotypic data, the later analysis identified candidate immune exposures from TCR beta sequences and the way those sequences occurred across donors. In an earlier analysis of roughly 540 of the donors, high-throughput TCR beta sequencing was used to judge whether each TCR beta V gene segment behaved as functional or pseudogenic. Donor age, sex, ethnicity and CMV serostatus were compiled alongside the repertoire data. A later genetic analysis used genome-wide SNP genotypes for about 65% of the 666 donors, treating that subset as a discovery cohort. All discovery cohort repertoires had been generated using a single sequencing platform. HLA typing included class I and class II loci at four-digit resolution. The number of typed donors differed by locus: roughly 620-640 for A, B, C, DRB1 and DQB1; some 500 for DQA1; 606 for DPA1; and around 450 for DPB1. Several DR-DQ haplotypes were treated as single units for association and clustering because of strong linkage in the cohort. Across roughly 420 genotyped donors of the cohort, an average of roughly 230,000 unique TCR beta nucleotide sequences per donor were sequenced, and around 19% of those sequences were non-productive.

Sequences MNHEY (CDR1) and SVGAGI (CDR2) are obtained from the germline V gene. From the cysteine up to the phenylalanine, the CDR3 has a length of 16 residues. Here the CDR3 DNA is all that survives: 48 bases in frame from base 1. V is reduced by 4 bases and J by 4 bases, leaving a spacing of 19 bases between them. Library construction relied on the immunoSEQ multiplex PCR assay. The multiplex PCR relied on a mix of 60 forward primers for TCR Vbeta segments and 13 reverse primers for TCR Jbeta segments. The CDR3 region of rearranged TCR beta genes was amplified from genomic DNA by a multiplex PCR assay. On the Illumina HiSeq System, the amplified TCR beta libraries were sequenced as 87-base-pair reads. In the authors' own workflow: In a later analysis, 80 million or so unique TCR beta chains were counted across the roughly 610 repertoires, and roughly 11 million of these chains were shared by at least two donors. Raw reads were error-corrected and collapsed into unique sequences with a nearest-neighbor algorithm that merged closely related sequences to remove PCR and sequencing errors. V, D and J gene segments were assigned by aligning CDR3 sequences to IMGT reference sequences. Each retained sequence needed at least a six-nucleotide match to both a V gene segment and a J gene segment. A rearrangement counted as productive if the CDR3 had no stop codons and remained in frame with V and J, and every other rearrangement counted as non-productive. CDR3 was defined according to IMGT convention as the region running from the second conserved V-encoded cysteine to the conserved J-encoded phenylalanine. In an earlier analysis of roughly 580 of the donors, sequences lacking an unambiguous match to a single V gene segment were excluded. In an earlier analysis of 587 of the donors, V segments were called functional above 56.7% productive rearrangements and were called segregating when the between-donor standard deviation exceeded 5%. To diagnose cytomegalovirus status from the catalog of TCR beta chain sequences, a statistical classification framework was built. In a later analysis, TCR nucleotide sequences were compared against IMGT/GENE-DB human TR gene sequences so that V and J genes could be assigned. In a later analysis, CDR3 sequences and most-parsimonious VDJ recombination scenarios were assigned using the TCRdist pipeline. A later analysis defined each TCR beta chain by its CDR3 amino acid sequence plus V-gene family, and excluded reads lacking a unique V-gene family. To address suspected cross-contamination and a sequencing artifact, a later analysis removed several hundred highly shared, low-generation-probability nucleotide sequences. In a later analysis, a clonal expansion index was calculated for each public chain from normalized within-repertoire ranks of inferred template counts. In a later analysis, generation probabilities were computed with a VDJ recombination model fitted to out-of-frame rearrangements, and the resulting probabilities were checked against IGoR. In a later analysis, TCR-TCR, TCR-HLA and TCR-CMV co-occurrence was scored with hypergeometric tests, and a repertoire-size bias correction was applied to TCR pairs. A later analysis estimated false discovery rates by permuting HLA or CMV assignments 20 times. In a later analysis, co-occurring TCRs were grouped using DBSCAN, and TCRdist sequence similarity was added for clustering within HLA-allele-positive subsets. Repertoires with fewer than 30,000 or more than 120,000 public chains, plus five repertoires with anomalous nucleotide sharing, were excluded from co-occurrence clustering. TCRdb took this table from immuneACCESS and kept in-frame rearrangements with V and J called. Such tables lack part of the clones; where checked against another copy, unresolved V genes explain under half of the gap, and the rest is unexplained. The V and J calls and clone size were taken over from that table, and D and trimming were inferred from the DNA. The sample table contains about 160,000 clones; only one count was recorded for about four fifths of them. The top ten clonotypes cover about 4.5% of the sample.

In the case of this clone: The target of this receptor is not known. The input lacks base qualities; no much larger clone sits a single base away.

What the research found in general, with its limitations: The cohort was sequenced for TCR beta chains only, and without alpha or paired-chain data the features that could be detected were limited. In a later genetic analysis, a missense DCLRE1C variant was associated with V-gene and J-gene trimming of TCR beta chains, and the association was replicated in an independent cohort. The study listed 150 to 200 TCR beta chains as associated with cytomegalovirus. A later analysis found that HLA-associated TCR beta chains were more clonally expanded and had lower generation probabilities than equally common non-associated chains. Several of the top co-occurrence clusters appeared to be linked to parvovirus B19, influenza, CMV and Epstein-Barr virus, according to a later analysis. When HLA alleles, especially DR and DQ, strongly co-occurred, TCR associations were difficult to assign to individual alleles. Some IMGT-functional V segments, including TRBV6-2 and TRBV6-3, could not be distinguished by the 87-base-pair reads and were therefore excluded. Broadly in line with IMGT annotations, most TCR beta V segments showed up in productive rearrangements about 90% or about 30% of the time in an earlier analysis of some 590 of the donors. In a later analysis, most CMV-associated TCR beta chains were found to appear HLA-restricted, with HLA associations seemingly driven largely by CMV exposure. The sequencing pipeline was judged likely to have produced a cluster of highly shared sequence variants as a technical artifact. The classifier was reported to diagnose cytomegalovirus status with high specificity and sensitivity in both the original cohort and the validation cohort. The authors suggested that the approach could potentially be extended to other disease states and immunological phenotypes. Roughly uniform sequencing depth across donors was assumed in presence/absence analyses, although this assumption may not hold. A further reported finding was that TCR beta sequences accurately predicted the HLA-A and HLA-B alleles for most subjects in the first cohort. According to a later analysis, TCR association rates differed among HLA loci, with DRB1 alleles showing the most associated TCRs and HLA-C alleles showing the fewest. Because HLA typing was unavailable for some donors at each locus, only the typed subset was used in association tests. In a later genetic analysis, fewer N-insertions in productive TCRs were reported among donors in an Asian-associated ancestry cluster than the roughly 700-donor mean. Correlated functional status among segregating V segments might be attributable to linkage disequilibrium, but an unknown experimental factor could not be ruled out. For the cohort, immune exposure information was limited to CMV serostatus. Most TCR sequences were observed very rarely across donors, whereas some public TCRs were present in many individuals. Specific HLA alleles were associated with 16,951 TCR beta sequences at a false discovery rate of 0.05 in a later analysis. Because counts were too low, 15 to 20 rarely observed V segments, including chromosome 9 orphons, were left out of the earlier analysis of 500 to 650 of the donors. Three of the identified cytomegalovirus-associated TCR beta chains were confirmed in vitro to be specific for cytomegalovirus antigens.

The cohort comprised around 700 healthy bone marrow donors. At the time of sampling, all cohort members were nominally healthy, though unrecorded immune exposures were likely present. The donor tested CMV seronegative and was one of the 352 seronegative cohort members. A peripheral blood sample was provided by each donor, and peripheral blood mononuclear cells were used for TCR beta sequencing. Genomic DNA was extracted from the blood cell samples with the Qiagen DNeasy Blood Extraction Kit. The receptor chain draws on TRBV6-5 and TRBJ1-1; the D gene cannot be named for sure. This clonotype was sampled from a man aged 25 to 45 in good health and CMV-seronegative. Material for sequencing was PBMCs. The sequenced DNA is TGTGCCAGCAGTTTCCACCAGATATCCCTAGTCACTGAAGCTTTCTTT. This translates into CASSFHQISLVTEAFF.